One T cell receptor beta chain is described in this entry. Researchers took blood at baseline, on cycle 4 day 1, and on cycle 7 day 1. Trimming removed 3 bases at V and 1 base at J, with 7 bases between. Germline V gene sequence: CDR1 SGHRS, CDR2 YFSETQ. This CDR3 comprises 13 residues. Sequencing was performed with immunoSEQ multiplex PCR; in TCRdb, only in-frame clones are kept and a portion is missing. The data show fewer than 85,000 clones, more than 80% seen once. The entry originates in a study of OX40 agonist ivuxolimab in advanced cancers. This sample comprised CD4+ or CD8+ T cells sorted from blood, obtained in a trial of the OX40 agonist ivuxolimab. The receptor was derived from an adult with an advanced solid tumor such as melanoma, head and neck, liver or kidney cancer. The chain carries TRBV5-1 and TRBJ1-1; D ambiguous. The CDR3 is CASSSDPNTEAFF. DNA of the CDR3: TGCGCCAGCAGCTCGGACCCGAACACTGAAGCTTTCTTT.